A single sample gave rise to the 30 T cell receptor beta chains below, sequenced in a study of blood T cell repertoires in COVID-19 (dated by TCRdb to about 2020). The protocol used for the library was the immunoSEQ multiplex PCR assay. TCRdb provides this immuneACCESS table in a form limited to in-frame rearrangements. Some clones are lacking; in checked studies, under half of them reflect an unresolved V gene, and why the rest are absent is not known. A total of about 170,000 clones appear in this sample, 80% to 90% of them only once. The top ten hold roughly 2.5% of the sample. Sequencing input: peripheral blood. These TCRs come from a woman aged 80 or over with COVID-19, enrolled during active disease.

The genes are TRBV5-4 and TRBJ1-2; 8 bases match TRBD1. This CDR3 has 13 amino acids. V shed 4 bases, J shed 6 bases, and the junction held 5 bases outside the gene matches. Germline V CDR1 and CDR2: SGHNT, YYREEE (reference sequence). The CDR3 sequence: CASSQDREDGYTF. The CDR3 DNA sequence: TGTGCCAGCAGCCAGGACAGGGAGGATGGCTACACCTTC.

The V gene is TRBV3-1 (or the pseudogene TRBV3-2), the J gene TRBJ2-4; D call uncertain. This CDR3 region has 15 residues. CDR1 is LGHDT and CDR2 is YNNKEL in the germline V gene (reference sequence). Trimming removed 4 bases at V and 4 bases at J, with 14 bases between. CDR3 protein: CASSPFKAIKNIQYF. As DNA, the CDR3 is TGTGCCAGCAGCCCCTTTAAAGCGATTAAAAACATTCAGTACTTC.

The chain's CDR3 is CASSRQGGSQPQHF. The CDR3, as DNA: TGTGCCAGCAGCAGACAGGGGGGGTCTCAGCCCCAGCATTTT. The chain joins TRBV2 to TRBJ1-5; 9 bases align to TRBD1. This CDR3 has 14 residues. CDR1 and CDR2 from the germline V gene are SNHLY and FYNNEI. V gave up 6 bases and J gave up 6 bases; unmatched junction bases: 6.

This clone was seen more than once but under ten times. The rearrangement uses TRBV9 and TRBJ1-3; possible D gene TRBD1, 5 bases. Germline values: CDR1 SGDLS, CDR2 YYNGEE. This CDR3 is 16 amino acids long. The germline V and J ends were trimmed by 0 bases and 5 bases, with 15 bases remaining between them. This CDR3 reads CASSVDQGWMRNTIYF. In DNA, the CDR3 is TGTGCCAGCAGCGTAGATCAGGGCTGGATGAGAAACACCATATATTTT.

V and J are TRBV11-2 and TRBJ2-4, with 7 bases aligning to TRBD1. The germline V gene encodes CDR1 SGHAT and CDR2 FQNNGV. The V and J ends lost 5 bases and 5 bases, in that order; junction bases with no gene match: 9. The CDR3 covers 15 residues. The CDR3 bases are TGTGCCAGCAGCCCTACCAGACAGGGCGAAAACATTCAGTACTTC. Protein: CASSPTRQGENIQYF.

In DNA form, the CDR3 reads TGTGCCTGGAGTATAGACAGCCAAGAGACCCAGTACTTC. This encodes CAWSIDSQETQYF. This chain uses TRBV30 with TRBJ2-5, with a possible D match to TRBD1 (5 bases). V dropped 2 bases and J dropped 1 base, with 8 bases sitting between them. Germline lookup yields CDR1 GTSNPN and CDR2 SVGIG (reference sequence). This CDR3 has 13 residues.

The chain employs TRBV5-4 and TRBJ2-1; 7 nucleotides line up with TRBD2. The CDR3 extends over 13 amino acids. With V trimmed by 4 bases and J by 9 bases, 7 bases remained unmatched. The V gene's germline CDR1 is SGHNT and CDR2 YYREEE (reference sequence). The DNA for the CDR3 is TGTGCCAGCAGCGGGGGGGACTTCGTTGAGCAGTTCTTC. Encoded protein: CASSGGDFVEQFF.

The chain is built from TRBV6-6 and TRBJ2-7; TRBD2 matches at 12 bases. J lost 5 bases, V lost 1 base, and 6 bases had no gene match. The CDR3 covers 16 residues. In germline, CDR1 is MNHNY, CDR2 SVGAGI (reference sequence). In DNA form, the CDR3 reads TGTGCCAGCAGTTACTTCAGACTAGCGGGAGTCCACGAGCAGTACTTC. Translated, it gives CASSYFRLAGVHEQYF.

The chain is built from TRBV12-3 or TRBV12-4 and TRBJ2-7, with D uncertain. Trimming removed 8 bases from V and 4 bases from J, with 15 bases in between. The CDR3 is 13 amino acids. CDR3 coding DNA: TGTGCCAGCCTCAGGTCCCCGATTTACGAGCAGTACTTC. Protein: CASLRSPIYEQYF.

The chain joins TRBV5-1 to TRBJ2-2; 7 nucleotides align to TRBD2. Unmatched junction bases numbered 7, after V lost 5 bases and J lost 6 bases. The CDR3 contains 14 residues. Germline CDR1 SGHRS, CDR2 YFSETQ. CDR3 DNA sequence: TGCGCCAGCAGTTCCAGGCGGGAGCCCGGGGAGCTGTTTTTT. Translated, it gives CASSSRREPGELFF.

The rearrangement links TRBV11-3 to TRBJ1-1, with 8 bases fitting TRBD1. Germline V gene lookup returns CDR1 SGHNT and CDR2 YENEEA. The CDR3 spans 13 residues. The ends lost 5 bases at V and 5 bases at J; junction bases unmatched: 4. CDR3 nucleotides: TGTGCCAGCAGCACGAACAGGGGGACTGAAGCTTTCTTT. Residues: CASSTNRGTEAFF.

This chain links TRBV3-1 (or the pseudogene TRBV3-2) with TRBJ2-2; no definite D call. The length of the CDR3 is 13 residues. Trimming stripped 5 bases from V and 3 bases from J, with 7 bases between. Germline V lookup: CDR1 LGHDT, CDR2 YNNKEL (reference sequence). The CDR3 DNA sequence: TGTGCCAGCAGCGTGCTAGACACCGGGGAGCTGTTTTTT. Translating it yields CASSVLDTGELFF.

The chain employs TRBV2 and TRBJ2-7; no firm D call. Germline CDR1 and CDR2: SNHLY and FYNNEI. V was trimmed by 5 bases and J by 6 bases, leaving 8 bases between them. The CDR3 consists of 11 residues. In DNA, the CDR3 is TGTGCCAGCAGTTCCTTCCTCGAGCAGTACTTC. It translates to CASSSFLEQYF.

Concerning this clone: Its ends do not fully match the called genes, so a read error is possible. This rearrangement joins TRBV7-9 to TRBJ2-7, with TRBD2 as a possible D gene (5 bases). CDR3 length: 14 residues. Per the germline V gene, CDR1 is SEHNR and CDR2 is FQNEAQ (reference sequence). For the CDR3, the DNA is TGTGCCAGCAGCTTAGTCGAGGGAACCTATGAGCAGTACTTC. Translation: CASSLVEGTYEQYF.

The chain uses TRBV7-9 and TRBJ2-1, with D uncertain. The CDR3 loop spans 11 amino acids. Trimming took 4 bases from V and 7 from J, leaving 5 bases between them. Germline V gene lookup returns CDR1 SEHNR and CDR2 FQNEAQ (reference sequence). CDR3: CASSWQNEQFF. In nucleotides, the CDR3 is TGTGCCAGCAGCTGGCAGAATGAGCAGTTCTTC.

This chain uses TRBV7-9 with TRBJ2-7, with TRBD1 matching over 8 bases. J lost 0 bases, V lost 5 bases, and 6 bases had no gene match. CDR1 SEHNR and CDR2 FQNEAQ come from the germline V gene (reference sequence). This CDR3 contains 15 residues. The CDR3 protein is CASSAQGASSYEQYF. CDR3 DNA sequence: TGTGCCAGCAGCGCTCAGGGGGCGAGCTCCTACGAGCAGTACTTC.

The CDR3 DNA follows: TGTGCCAGCACCCACACCATGGGCAGGGGGCGGTACGAGCAGTACTTC. Its protein is CASTHTMGRGRYEQYF. The rearrangement links TRBV27 to TRBJ2-7, with 8 nucleotides matching TRBD1. The CDR3 runs to 16 residues. The J segment lost 4 bases and the V segment lost 7 bases, leaving 15 bases of the junction unmatched. Germline assignment: CDR1 MNHEY and CDR2 SMNVEV (reference sequence).

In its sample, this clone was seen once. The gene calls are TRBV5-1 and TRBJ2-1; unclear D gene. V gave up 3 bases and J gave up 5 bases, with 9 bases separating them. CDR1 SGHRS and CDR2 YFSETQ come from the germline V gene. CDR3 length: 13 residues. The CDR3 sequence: CASSSGPNNEQFF. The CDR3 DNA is TGCGCCAGCAGCTCAGGTCCTAACAATGAGCAGTTCTTC.

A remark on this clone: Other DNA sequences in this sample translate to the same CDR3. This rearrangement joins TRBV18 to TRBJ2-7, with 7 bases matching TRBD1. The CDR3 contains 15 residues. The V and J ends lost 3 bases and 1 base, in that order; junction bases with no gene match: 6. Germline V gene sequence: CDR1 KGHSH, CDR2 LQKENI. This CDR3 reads CASSPFRDSSYEQYF. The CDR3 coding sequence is TGTGCCAGCTCACCGTTCCGGGACAGTTCCTACGAGCAGTACTTC. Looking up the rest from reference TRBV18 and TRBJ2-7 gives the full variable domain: NAGVMQNPRHLVRRRGQEARLRCSPMKGHSHVYWYRQLPEEGLKFMVYLQKENIIDESGMPKERFSAEFPKEGPSILRIQQVVRGDSAAYFCASSPFRDSSYEQYFGPGTRLTVT.

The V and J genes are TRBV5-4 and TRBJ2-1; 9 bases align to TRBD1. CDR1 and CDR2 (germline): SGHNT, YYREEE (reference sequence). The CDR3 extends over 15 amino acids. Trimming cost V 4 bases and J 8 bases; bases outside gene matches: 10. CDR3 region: CASSARDRVWDEQFF. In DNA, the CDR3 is TGTGCCAGCAGCGCCCGGGACAGGGTTTGGGATGAGCAGTTCTTC.

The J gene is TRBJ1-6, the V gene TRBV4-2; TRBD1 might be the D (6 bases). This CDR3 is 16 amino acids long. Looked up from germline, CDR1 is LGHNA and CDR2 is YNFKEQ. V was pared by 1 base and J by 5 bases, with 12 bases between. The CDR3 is CASSQVAGVNNSPLHF. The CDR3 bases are TGTGCCAGCAGCCAAGTGGCAGGGGTTAATAATTCACCCCTCCACTTT.

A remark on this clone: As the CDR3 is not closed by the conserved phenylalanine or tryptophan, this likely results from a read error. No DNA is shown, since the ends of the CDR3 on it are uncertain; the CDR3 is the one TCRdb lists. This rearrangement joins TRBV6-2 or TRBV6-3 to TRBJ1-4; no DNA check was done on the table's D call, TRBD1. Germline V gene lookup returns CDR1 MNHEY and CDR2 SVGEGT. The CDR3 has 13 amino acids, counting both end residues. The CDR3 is CASSDVPTGGLRI.

CDR3 nucleotide sequence: TGTGCCACCAGCAGTCCTAGCGGGAGGGCCCCCCATCTGTACGAGCAGTACTTC. It translates to CATSSPSGRAPHLYEQYF. This chain uses TRBV15 with TRBJ2-7; 12 bases align to TRBD2. This CDR3 contains 18 residues. Germline CDR1 and CDR2: LNHNV and YYDKDF (reference sequence). After removal of 3 bases from V and 4 bases from J, the junction contained 13 bases not matched to a gene.

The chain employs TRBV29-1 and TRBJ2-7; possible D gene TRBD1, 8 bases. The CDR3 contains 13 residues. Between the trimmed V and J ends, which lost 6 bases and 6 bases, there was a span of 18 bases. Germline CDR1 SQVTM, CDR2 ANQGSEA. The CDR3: CSVPDRGGCEQYF. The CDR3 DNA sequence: TGCAGCGTACCCGACAGGGGAGGGTGCGAGCAGTACTTC.

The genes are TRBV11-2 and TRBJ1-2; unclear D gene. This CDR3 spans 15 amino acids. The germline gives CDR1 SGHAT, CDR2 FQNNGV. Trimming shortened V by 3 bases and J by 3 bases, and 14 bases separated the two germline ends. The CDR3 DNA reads TGTGCCAGCAGCTTTTCCCCCGACGGGTACTATGGCTACACCTTC. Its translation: CASSFSPDGYYGYTF.

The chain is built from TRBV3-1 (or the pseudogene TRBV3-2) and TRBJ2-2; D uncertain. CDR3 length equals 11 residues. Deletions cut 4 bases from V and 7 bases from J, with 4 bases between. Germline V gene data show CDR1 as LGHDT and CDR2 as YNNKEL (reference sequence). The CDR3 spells CASSLHGELFF. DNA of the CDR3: TGTGCCAGCAGCCTCCACGGGGAGCTGTTTTTT.

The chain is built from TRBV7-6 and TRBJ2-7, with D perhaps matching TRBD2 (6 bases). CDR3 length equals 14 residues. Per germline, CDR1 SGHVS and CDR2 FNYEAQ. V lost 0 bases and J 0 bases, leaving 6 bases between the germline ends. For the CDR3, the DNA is TGTGCCAGCAGCTTAGCGGAGGGCTCCTACGAGCAGTACTTC. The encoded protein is CASSLAEGSYEQYF.

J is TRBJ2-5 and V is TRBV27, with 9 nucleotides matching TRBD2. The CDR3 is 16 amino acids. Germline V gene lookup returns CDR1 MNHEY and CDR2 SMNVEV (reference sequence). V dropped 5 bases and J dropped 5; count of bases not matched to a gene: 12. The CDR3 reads CASSVIGSGRWETQYF. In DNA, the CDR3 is TGTGCCAGCAGTGTTATCGGTAGCGGGAGATGGGAGACCCAGTACTTC.

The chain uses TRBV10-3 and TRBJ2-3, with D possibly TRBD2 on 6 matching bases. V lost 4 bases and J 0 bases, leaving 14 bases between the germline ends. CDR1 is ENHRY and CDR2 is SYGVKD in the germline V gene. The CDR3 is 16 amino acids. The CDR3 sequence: CAISALARDSTDTQYF. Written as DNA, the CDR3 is TGTGCCATCAGTGCCCTAGCGAGAGATAGCACAGATACGCAGTATTTT.

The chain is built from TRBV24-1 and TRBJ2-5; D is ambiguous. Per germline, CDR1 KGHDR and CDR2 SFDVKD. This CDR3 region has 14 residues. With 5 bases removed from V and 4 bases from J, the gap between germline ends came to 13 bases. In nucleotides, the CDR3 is TGTGCCACCAGTGGTACTGCGACGGGAGAGACCCAGTACTTC. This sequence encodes CATSGTATGETQYF.